This T cell receptor (beta chain) was recorded in a study of cytomegalovirus exposure and HLA in healthy donors. Points from the study as a whole: Only CMV serostatus was available as immune exposure information. In a later analysis, several top co-occurrence clusters appeared linked to parvovirus B19, influenza, CMV and Epstein-Barr virus.

Remarks on this clone: No antigen is known for it.

The J segment lost 7 bases and the V segment lost 3 bases, leaving 3 bases of the junction unmatched. Per the germline V gene, CDR1 is SGDLS and CDR2 is YYNGEE. The CDR3 is 13 amino acids. PCR amplification relied on 60 Vbeta primers (plus 13 Jbeta primers). Libraries were prepared by immunoSEQ multiplex PCR; TCRdb keeps only in-frame clonotypes and omits some of them. This sample has roughly 100,000 clones, with approximately 78% found just once. Sequenced: PBMCs. J is TRBJ2-2 and V is TRBV9; 7 bases are shared with TRBD1. This TCR was sampled from a woman aged 55-69 years in good health and CMV-seronegative. The CDR3: CASSAGTVGELFF. Here the CDR3 DNA reads TGTGCCAGCAGCGCAGGGACAGTCGGGGAGCTGTTTTTT.